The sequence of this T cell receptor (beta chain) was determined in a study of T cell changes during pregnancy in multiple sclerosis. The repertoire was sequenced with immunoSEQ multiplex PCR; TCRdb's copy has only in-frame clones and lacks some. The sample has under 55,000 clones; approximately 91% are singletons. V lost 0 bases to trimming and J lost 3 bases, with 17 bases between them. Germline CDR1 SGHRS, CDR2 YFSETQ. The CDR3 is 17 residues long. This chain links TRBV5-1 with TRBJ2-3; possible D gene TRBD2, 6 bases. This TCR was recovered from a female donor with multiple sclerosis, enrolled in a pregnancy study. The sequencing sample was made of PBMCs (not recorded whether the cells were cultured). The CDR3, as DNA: TGCGCCAGCAGCTTGGGCGTGTCCGGGGGAGCGACAGATACGCAGTATTTT. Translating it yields CASSLGVSGGATDTQYF.